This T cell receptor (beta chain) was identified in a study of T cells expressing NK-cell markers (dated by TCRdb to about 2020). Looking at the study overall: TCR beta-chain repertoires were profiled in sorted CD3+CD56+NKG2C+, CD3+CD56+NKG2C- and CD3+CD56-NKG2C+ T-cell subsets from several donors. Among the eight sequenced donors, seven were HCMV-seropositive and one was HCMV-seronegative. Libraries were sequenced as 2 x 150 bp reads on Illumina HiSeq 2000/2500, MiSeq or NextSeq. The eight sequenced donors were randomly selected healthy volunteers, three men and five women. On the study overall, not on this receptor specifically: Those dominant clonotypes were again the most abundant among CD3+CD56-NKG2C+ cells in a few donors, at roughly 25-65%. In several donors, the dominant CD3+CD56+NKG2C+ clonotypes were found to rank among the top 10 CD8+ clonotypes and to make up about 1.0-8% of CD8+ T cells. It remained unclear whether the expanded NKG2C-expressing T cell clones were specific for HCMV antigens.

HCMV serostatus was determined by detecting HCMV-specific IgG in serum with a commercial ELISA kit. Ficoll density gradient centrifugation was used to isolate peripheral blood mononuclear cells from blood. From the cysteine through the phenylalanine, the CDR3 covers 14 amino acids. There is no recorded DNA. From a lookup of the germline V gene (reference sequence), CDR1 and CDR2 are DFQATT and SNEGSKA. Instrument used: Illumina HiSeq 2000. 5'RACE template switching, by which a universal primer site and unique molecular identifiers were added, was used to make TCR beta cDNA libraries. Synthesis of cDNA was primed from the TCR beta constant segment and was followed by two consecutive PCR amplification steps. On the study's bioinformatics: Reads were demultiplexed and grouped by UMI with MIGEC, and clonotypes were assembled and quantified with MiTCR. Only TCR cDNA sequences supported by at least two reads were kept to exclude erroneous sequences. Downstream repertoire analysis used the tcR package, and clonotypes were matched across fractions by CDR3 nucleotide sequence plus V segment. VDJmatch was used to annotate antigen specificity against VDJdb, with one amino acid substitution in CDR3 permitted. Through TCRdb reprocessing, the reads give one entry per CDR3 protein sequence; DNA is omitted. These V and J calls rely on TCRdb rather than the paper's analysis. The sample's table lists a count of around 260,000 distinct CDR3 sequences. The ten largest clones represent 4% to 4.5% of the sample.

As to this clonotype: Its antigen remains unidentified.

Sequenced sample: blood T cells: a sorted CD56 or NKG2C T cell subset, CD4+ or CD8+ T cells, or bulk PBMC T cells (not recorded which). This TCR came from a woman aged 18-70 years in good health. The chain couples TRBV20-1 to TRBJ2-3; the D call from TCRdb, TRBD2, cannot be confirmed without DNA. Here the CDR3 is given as CSANPSGRADTQYF.